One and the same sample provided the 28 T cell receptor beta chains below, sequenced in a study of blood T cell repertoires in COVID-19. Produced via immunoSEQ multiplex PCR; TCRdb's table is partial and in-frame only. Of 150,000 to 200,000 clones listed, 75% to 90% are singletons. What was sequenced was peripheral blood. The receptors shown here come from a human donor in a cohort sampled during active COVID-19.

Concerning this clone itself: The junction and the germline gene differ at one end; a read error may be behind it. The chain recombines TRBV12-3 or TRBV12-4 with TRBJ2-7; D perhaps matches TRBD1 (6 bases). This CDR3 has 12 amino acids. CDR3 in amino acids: CASSLAVQGLDF. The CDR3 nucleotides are TGTGCCAGCAGTTTAGCAGTACAGGGTCTAGACTTC.

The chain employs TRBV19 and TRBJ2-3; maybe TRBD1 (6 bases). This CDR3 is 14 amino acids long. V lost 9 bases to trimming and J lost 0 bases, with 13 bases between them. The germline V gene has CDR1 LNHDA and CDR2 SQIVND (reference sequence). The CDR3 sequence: CASGDMGSTDTQYF. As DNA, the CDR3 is TGTGCCAGCGGGGACATGGGGAGCACAGATACGCAGTATTTT. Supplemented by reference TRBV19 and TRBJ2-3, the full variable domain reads DGGITQSPKYLFRKEGQNVTLSCEQNLNHDAMYWYRQDPGQGLRLIYYSQIVNDFQKGDIAEGYSVSREKKESFPLTVTSAQKNPTAFYLCASGDMGSTDTQYFGPGTRLTVL.

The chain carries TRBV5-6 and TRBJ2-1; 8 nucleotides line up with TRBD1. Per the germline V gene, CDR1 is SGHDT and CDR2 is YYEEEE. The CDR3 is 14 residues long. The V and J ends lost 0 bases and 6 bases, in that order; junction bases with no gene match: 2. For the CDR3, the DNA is TGTGCCAGCAGCTTGGGGACAGGGCTCAATGAGCAGTTCTTC. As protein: CASSLGTGLNEQFF.

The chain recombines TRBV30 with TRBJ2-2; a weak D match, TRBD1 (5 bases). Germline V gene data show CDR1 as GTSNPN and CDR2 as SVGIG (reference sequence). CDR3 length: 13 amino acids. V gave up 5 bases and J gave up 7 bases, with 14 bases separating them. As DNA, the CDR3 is TGTGCCTGGGCCCCCCAGGGCGTCGGGGAGCTGTTTTTT. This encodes CAWAPQGVGELFF.

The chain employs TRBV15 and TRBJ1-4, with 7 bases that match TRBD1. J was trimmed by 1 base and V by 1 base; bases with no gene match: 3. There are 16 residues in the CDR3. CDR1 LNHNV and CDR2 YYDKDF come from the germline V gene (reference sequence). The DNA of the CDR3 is TGTGCCACCAGCAGAGGGGACAGATTAACTAATGAAAAACTGTTTTTT. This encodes CATSRGDRLTNEKLFF.

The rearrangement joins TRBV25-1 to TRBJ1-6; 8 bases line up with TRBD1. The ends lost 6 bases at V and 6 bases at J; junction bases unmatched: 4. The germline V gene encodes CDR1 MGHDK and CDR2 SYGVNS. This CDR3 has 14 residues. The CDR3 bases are TGTGCCAGCAGAAAACAGGGGGTTAATTCACCCCTCCACTTT. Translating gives CASRKQGVNSPLHF.

The CDR3 sequence is CASSSIELNTEAFF. The CDR3 nucleotides are TGTGCCAGCAGCTCGATAGAACTTAACACTGAAGCTTTCTTT. V gene TRBV5-4 combines with J gene TRBJ1-1; D gene unclear. This CDR3 region has 14 residues. Germline CDR1 and CDR2: SGHNT and YYREEE (reference sequence). V dropped 3 bases and J dropped 2 bases, with 11 bases sitting between them.

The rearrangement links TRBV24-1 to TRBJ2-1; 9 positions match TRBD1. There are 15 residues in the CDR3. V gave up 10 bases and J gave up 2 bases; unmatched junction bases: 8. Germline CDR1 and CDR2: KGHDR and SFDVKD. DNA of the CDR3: TGTGCCACTCAGGGGGACAGGGCCCCCTACAATGAGCAGTTCTTC. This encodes CATQGDRAPYNEQFF.

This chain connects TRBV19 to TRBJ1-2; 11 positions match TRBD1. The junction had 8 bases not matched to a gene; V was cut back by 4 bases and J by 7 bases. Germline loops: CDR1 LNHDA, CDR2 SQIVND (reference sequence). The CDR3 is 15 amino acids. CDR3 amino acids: CASSTRTGGVSGYTF. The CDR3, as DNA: TGTGCCAGTAGTACAAGGACAGGGGGCGTATCTGGCTACACCTTC. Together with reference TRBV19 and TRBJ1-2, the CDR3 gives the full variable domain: DGGITQSPKYLFRKEGQNVTLSCEQNLNHDAMYWYRQDPGQGLRLIYYSQIVNDFQKGDIAEGYSVSREKKESFPLTVTSAQKNPTAFYLCASSTRTGGVSGYTFGSGTRLTVV.

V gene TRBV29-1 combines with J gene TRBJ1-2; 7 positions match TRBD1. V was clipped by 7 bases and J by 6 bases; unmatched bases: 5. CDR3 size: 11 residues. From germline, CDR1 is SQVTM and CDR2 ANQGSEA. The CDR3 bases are TGCAGCGGGGACAGCGCCCATGGCTACACCTTC. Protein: CSGDSAHGYTF.

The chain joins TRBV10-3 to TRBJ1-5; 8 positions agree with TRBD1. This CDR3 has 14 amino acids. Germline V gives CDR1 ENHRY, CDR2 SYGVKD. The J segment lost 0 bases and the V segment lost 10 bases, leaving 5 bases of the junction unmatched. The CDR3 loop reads CATRQGISNQPQHF. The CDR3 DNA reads TGTGCCACTCGACAGGGGATTAGCAATCAGCCCCAGCATTTT.

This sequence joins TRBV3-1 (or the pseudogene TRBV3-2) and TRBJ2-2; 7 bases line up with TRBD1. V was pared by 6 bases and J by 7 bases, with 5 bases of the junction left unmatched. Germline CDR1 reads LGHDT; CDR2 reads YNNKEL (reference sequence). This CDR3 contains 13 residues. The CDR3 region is CASRGQANGELFF. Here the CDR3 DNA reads TGTGCCAGCAGAGGACAGGCGAACGGGGAGCTGTTTTTT.

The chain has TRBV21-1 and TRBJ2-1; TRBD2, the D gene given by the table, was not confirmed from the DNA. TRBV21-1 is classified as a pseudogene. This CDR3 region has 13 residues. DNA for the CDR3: TGTGCCAGCAGCAATGTCGTTAATAATGAGCAGTTCTTC. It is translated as CASSNVVNNEQFF.

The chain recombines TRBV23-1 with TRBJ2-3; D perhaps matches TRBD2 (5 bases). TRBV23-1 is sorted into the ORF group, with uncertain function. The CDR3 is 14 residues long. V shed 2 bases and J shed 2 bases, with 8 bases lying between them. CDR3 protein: CASSQTGFTDTQYF. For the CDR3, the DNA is TGCGCCAGCAGTCAAACGGGGTTCACAGATACGCAGTATTTT.

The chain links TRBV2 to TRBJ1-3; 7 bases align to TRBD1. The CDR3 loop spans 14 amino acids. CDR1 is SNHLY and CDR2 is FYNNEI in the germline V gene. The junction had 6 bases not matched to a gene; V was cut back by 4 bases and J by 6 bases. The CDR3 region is CASSVSTGKNTIYF. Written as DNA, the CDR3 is TGTGCCAGCAGTGTATCGACAGGGAAAAACACCATATATTTT. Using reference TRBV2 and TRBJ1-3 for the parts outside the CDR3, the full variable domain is EPEVTQTPSHQVTQMGQEVILRCVPISNHLYFYWYRQILGQKVEFLVSFYNNEISEKSEIFDDQFSVERPDGSNFTLKIRSTKLEDSAMYFCASSVSTGKNTIYFGEGSWLTVV.

CDR3 amino acids: CASSTTSSQFF. CDR3 sequence (DNA): TGTGCCAGCAGTACCACTAGTTCCCAGTTCTTC. The J gene is TRBJ2-1, the V gene TRBV2, with a tentative D call TRBD2 (5 bases). Germline CDR1 SNHLY, CDR2 FYNNEI. The CDR3 length is 11 residues. V shed 5 bases and J shed 13 bases, with 12 bases lying between them.

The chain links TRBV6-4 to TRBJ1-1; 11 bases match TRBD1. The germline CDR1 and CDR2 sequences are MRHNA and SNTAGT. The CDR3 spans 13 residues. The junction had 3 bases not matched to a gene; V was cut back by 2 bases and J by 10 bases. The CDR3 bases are TGTGCCAGCAGTGACGGCGGACAGGGGGCAGCTTTCTTT. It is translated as CASSDGGQGAAFF.

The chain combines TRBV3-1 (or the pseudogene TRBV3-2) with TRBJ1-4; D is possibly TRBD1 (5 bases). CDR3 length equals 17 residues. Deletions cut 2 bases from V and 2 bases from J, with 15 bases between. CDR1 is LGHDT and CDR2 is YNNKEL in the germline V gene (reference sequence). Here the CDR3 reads CASSQISGRGTNEKLFF. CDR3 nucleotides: TGTGCCAGCAGCCAAATTTCGGGTAGGGGCACTAATGAAAAACTGTTTTTT.

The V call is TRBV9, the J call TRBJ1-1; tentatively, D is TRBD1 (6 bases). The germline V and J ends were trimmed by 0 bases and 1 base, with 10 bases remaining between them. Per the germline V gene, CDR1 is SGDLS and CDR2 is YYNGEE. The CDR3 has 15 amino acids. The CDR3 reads CASSVGSGQNTEAFF. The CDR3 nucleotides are TGTGCCAGCAGCGTAGGATCGGGACAGAACACTGAAGCTTTCTTT.

The CDR3 sequence: CASRGGVGSPPLHF. The DNA for the CDR3 is TGTGCCAGCAGAGGGGGAGTTGGTAGTCCACCCCTCCACTTT. The chain recombines TRBV6-5 with TRBJ1-6; a weak D match, TRBD1 (6 bases). With 6 bases removed from V and 11 bases from J, the gap between germline ends came to 17 bases. Looked up from germline, CDR1 is MNHEY and CDR2 is SVGAGI. The CDR3 has 14 residues.

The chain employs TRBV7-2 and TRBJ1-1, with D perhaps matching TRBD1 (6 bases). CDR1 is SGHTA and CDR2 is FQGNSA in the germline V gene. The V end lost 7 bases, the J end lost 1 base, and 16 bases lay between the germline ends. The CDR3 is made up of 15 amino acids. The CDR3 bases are TGTGCCAGCAATTGGGACAACGGAAGGAACACTGAAGCTTTCTTT. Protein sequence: CASNWDNGRNTEAFF.

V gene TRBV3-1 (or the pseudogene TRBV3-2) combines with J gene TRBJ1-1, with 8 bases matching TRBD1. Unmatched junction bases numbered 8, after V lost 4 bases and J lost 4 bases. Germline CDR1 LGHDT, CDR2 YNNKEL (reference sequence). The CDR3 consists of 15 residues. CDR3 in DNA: TGTGCCAGCAGCCCCCTTGACAGGGGTTCCACTGAAGCTTTCTTT. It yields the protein CASSPLDRGSTEAFF.

CDR3 loop: CASSPGQGSSNEQFF. In nucleotides, the CDR3 is TGTGCCAGCAGCCCCGGACAGGGTAGCTCTAATGAGCAGTTCTTC. The rearrangement uses TRBV9 and TRBJ2-1; 8 bases fit TRBD1. Looked up from germline, CDR1 is SGDLS and CDR2 is YYNGEE. The CDR3 is 15 residues long. V dropped 4 bases and J dropped 7; count of bases not matched to a gene: 10.

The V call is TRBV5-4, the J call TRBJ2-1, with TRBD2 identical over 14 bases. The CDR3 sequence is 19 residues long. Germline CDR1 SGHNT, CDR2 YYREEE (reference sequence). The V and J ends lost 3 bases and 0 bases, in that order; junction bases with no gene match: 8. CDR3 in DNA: TGTGCCAGCAGCTCTGCCTTGGGACTAGCGGGGGACTCCTACAATGAGCAGTTCTTC. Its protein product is CASSSALGLAGDSYNEQFF.

The DNA for the CDR3 is TGTGCCAGCTCACCTTCTGACCCGGGGGCTGGAAACACCATATATTTT. Translation: CASSPSDPGAGNTIYF. The rearrangement uses TRBV18 and TRBJ1-3, with D maybe TRBD1 (5 bases). V lost 3 bases and J 2 bases, leaving 14 bases between the germline ends. The CDR3 loop spans 16 amino acids. CDR1 KGHSH and CDR2 LQKENI come from the germline V gene.

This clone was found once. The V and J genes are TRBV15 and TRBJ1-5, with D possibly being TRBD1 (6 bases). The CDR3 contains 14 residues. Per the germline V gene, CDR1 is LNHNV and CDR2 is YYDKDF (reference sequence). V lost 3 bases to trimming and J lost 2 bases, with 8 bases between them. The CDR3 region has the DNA TGTGCCACCAGCAGTCGACAGGGCAATCAGCCCCAGCATTTT. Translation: CATSSRQGNQPQHF.

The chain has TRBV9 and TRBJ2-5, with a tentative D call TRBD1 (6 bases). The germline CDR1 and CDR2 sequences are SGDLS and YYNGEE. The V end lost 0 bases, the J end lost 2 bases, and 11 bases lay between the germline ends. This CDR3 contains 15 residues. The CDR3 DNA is TGTGCCAGCAGCGTAGGGTCCCAGGGGCAAGAGACCCAGTACTTC. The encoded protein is CASSVGSQGQETQYF.

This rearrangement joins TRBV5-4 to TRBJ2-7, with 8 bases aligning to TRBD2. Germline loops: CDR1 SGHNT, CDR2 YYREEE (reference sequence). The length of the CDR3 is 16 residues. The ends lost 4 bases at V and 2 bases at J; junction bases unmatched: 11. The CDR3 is CASSTETGTRAYEQYF. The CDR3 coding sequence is TGTGCCAGCAGCACCGAGACCGGGACTAGGGCCTACGAGCAGTACTTC.